These 10 T cell receptor beta chains were all obtained from the same sample, sequenced in a study of a mutant IDH1 vaccine in newly diagnosed glioma. Profiled with immunoSEQ multiplex PCR; TCRdb holds only in-frame clones, not every one. The table shows approximately 100,000 clones, with approximately 90% occurring only once. The time point here: baseline, week 1 (first vaccination visit). Treatment indicated: pre-vaccination baseline after standard-of-care therapy. The sample in question was PBMCs, obtained from a glioma patient treated with radiotherapy, temozolomide or both. The receptors originated from a woman aged 50 to 65 with glioma.

The CDR3 reads CASSYSASYEQYF. The CDR3 coding sequence is TGTGCCAGCAGTTACTCGGCCAGCTACGAGCAGTACTTC. The gene calls are TRBV6-6 and TRBJ2-7; D uncertain. This CDR3 has 13 amino acids. V lost 0 bases to trimming and J lost 3 bases, with 6 bases between them. Germline values: CDR1 MNHNY, CDR2 SVGAGI (reference sequence).

This clone appeared once. DNA for the CDR3: TGTGCCAGCACCCTAGTCGGCGCCGGGGAGCTGTTTTTT. This translates into CASTLVGAGELFF. The rearrangement joins TRBV6-5 to TRBJ2-2; no clear D. The CDR3 runs 13 residues. Germline CDR1 is MNHEY and CDR2 is SVGAGI. Trimming removed 7 bases from V and 6 bases from J, with 12 bases in between.

The gene calls are TRBV7-9 and TRBJ2-1; 7 bases agree with TRBD1. Germline assignment: CDR1 SEHNR and CDR2 FQNEAQ (reference sequence). There are 17 residues in the CDR3. Germline trimming cut 0 bases from V and 2 bases from J; bases unmatched to any gene: 7. The CDR3 DNA sequence: TGTGCCAGCAGCTTAGCGACAGGGACAGTAGCCTACAATGAGCAGTTCTTC. Its translation is CASSLATGTVAYNEQFF.

The CDR3 DNA reads as TGTGCCAGCAGCCTAGGCAACAGGGCGGGGGATGAGCAGTTCTTC. Protein product: CASSLGNRAGDEQFF. V gene TRBV11-3 combines with J gene TRBJ2-1; a possible D gene is TRBD2 (7 bases). Trimming removed 5 bases from V and 8 bases from J, with 19 bases in between. The CDR3 length is 15 residues. Germline CDR1 reads SGHNT; CDR2 reads YENEEA.

The gene calls are TRBV10-3 and TRBJ1-4; D gene unclear. CDR1 and CDR2 (germline): ENHRY, SYGVKD. CDR3 size: 12 residues. V was pared by 0 bases and J by 7 bases, with 3 bases between. CDR3 nucleotides: TGTGCCATCAGTGAGTCGGTTGAAAAACTGTTTTTT. Its translation is CAISESVEKLFF.

V gene TRBV14 combines with J gene TRBJ2-7; D uncertain. V shed 4 bases and J shed 3 bases, with 13 bases lying between them. This CDR3 comprises 14 residues. CDR1 is SGHDN, CDR2 FVKESK, per germline. The CDR3 sequence is CASSPEWARYEQYF. CDR3 sequence (DNA): TGTGCCAGCAGCCCAGAGTGGGCGCGCTACGAGCAGTACTTC.

The chain employs TRBV9 and TRBJ1-2; D unclear. The germline V and J ends were trimmed by 4 bases and 6 bases, with 10 bases remaining between them. From germline, CDR1 is SGDLS and CDR2 YYNGEE. This CDR3 has 12 amino acids. Written as DNA, the CDR3 is TGTGCCAGCAGCCAGCAATCGCATGGCTACACCTTC. Translated, it gives CASSQQSHGYTF. The whole variable domain, filled in from reference TRBV9 and TRBJ1-2, reads DSGVTQTPKHLITATGQRVTLRCSPRSGDLSVYWYQQSLDQGLQFLIQYYNGEERAKGNILERFSAQQFPDLHSELNLSSLELGDSALYFCASSQQSHGYTFGSGTRLTVV.

The chain has TRBV15 and TRBJ2-1; 7 bases are a match to TRBD1. The trim removed 1 base at V and 5 bases at J, leaving 5 bases unmatched. The germline CDR1 and CDR2 sequences are LNHNV and YYDKDF (reference sequence). CDR3 length: 15 residues. CDR3 nucleotides: TGTGCCACCAGCAGAGGGGGGACAGTCAACAATGAGCAGTTCTTC. It translates to CATSRGGTVNNEQFF.

In its sample, this clone was seen once. V usage is TRBV5-4 and J usage is TRBJ2-7, with D possibly matching TRBD1 (8 bases). Germline-derived CDR1 and CDR2 are SGHNT and YYREEE (reference sequence). Trimming cost V 3 bases and J 2 bases, with 12 bases left between them. The CDR3 length is 14 residues. The CDR3 nucleotides are TGTGCCAGCAGCTACAGGGGGGGACCCTACGAGCAGTACTTC. It encodes CASSYRGGPYEQYF.

The genes are TRBV30 and TRBJ2-1, with D possibly matching TRBD2 (6 bases). From germline, CDR1 is GTSNPN and CDR2 SVGIG (reference sequence). V was trimmed by 5 bases and J by 6 bases, leaving 14 bases between them. The CDR3 extends over 13 amino acids. The CDR3 nucleotides are TGTGCCTGGTCCCGGGGAGGTTCCAATGAGCAGTTCTTC. The encoded protein is CAWSRGGSNEQFF.